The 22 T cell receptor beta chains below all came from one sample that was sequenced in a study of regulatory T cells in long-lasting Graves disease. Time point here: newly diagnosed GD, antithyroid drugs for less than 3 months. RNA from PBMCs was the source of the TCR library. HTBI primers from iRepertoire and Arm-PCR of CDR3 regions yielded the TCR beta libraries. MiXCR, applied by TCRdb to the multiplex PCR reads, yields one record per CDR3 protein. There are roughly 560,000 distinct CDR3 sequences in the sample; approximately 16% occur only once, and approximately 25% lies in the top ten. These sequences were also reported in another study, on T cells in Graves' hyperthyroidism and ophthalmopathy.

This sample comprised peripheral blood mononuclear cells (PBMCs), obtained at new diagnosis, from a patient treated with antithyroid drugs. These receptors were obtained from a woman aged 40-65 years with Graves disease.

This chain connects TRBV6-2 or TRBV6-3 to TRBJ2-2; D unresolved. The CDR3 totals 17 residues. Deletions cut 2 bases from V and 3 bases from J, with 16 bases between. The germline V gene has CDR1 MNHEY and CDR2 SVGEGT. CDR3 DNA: TGTGCCAGCAGTTACCCCGGAACATGGGGTGACACCGGGGAGCTGTTTTTT. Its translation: CASSYPGTWGDTGELFF.

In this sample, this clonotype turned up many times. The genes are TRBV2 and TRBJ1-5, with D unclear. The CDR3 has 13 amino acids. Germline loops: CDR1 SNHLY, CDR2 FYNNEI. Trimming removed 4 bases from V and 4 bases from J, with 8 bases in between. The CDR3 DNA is TGTGCCAGCAGTGCTGACAAGAATCAGCCCCAGCATTTT. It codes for CASSADKNQPQHF.

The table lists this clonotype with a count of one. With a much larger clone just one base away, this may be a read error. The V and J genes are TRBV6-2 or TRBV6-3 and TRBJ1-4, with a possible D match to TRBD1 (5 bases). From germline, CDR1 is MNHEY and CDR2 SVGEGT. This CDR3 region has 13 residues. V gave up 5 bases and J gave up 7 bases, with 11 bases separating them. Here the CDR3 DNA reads TGTGCCAGCAGTAGACAGCGCTTTGAAAAACTGTTTTTT. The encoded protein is CASSRQRFEKLFF.

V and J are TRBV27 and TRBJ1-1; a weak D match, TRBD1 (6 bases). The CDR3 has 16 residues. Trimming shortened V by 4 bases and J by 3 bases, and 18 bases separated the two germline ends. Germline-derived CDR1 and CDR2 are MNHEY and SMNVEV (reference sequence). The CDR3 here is CASSSRGGRRDTEAFF. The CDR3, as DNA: TGTGCCAGCAGTTCGCGGGGGGGCAGGAGGGACACTGAAGCTTTCTTT.

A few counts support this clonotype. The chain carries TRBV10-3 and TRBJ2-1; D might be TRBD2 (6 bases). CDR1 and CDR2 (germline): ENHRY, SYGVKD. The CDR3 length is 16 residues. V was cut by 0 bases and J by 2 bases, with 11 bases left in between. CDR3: CAISESGLTTYNEQFF. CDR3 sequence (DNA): TGTGCCATCAGTGAGTCGGGACTCACTACCTACAATGAGCAGTTCTTC.

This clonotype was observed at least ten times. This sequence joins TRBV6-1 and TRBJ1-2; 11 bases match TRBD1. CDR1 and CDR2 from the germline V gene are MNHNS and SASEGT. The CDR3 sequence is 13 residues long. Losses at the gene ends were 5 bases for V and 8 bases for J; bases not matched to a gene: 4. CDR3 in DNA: TGTGCCAGCAGTCTCAGGACAGGGGGCGGCTACACCTTC. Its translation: CASSLRTGGGYTF.

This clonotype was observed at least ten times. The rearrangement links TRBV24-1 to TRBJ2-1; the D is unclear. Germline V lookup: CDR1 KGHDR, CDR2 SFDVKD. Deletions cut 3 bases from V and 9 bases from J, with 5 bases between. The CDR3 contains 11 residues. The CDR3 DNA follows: TGTGCCACCAGTGATCACAGTGAGCAGTTCTTC. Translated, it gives CATSDHSEQFF.

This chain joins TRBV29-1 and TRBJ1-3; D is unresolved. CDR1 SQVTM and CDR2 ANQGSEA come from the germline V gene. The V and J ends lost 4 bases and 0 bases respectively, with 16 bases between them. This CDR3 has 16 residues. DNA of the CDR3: TGCAGCGTTGGGGCCGGGCCCGCTGGCTCTGGAAACACCATATATTTT. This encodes CSVGAGPAGSGNTIYF.

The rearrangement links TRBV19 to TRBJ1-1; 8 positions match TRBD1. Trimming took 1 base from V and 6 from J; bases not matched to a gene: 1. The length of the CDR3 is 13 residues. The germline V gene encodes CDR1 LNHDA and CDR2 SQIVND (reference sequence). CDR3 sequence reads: CASSIVGQAEAFF. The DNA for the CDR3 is TGTGCCAGTAGTATAGTGGGACAGGCTGAAGCTTTCTTT.

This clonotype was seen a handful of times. The CDR3 DNA is TGTGCCAGCAGTGTTGGGGCTCCCAGGCTGTTTTTT. It codes for CASSVGAPRLFF. The chain uses TRBV6-1 and TRBJ1-4, with D perhaps matching TRBD1 (5 bases). Looked up from germline, CDR1 is MNHNS and CDR2 is SASEGT. V gave up 4 bases and J gave up 14 bases, with 14 bases separating them. This CDR3 has 12 amino acids.

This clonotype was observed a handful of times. The CDR3 DNA sequence: TGTGCCAGCAGACAAGGGGGCGGGGGCTACACCTTC. Translation: CASRQGGGGYTF. The chain links TRBV6-1 to TRBJ1-2; 7 bases fit TRBD1. V shed 6 bases, J shed 8 bases, and the junction held 6 bases outside the gene matches. CDR3 length equals 12 residues. Germline V gene lookup returns CDR1 MNHNS and CDR2 SASEGT.

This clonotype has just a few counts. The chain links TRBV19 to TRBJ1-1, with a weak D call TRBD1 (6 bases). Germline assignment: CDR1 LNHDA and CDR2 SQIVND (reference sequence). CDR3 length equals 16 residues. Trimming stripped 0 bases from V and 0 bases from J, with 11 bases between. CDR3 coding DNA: TGTGCCAGTAGTATAGAAACAGGGCGCATGAACACTGAAGCTTTCTTT. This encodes CASSIETGRMNTEAFF.

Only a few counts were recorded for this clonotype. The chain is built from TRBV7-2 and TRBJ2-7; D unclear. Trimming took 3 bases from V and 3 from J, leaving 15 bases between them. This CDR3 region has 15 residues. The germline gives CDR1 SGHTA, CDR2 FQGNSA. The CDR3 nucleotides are TGTGCCAGCAGCTTCGGGCGTGGCTCGAGCTACGAGCAGTACTTC. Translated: CASSFGRGSSYEQYF. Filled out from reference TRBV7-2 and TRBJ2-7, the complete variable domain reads GAGVSQSPSNKVTEKGKDVELRCDPISGHTALYWYRQSLGQGLEFLIYFQGNSAPDKSGLPSDRFSAERTGGSVSTLTIQRTQQEDSAVYLCASSFGRGSSYEQYFGPGTRLTVT.

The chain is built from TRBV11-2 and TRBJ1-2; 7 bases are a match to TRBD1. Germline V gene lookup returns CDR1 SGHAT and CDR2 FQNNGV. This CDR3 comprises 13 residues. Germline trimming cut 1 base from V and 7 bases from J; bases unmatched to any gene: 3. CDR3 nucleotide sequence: TGTGCCAGCAGCTTAGGCGACAGGGTTGGCTACACCTTC. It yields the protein CASSLGDRVGYTF.

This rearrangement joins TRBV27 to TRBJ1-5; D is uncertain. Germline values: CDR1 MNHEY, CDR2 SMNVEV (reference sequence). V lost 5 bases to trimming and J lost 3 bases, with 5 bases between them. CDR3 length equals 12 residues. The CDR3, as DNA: TGTGCCAGCAGTCGACTCAATCAGCCCCAGCATTTT. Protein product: CASSRLNQPQHF.

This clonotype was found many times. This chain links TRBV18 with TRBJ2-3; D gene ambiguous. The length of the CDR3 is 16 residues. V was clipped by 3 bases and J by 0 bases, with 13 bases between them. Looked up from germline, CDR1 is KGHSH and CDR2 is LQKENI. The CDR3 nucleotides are TGTGCCAGCTCACCCGTGAAGGGCACTAGCACAGATACGCAGTATTTT. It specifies CASSPVKGTSTDTQYF.

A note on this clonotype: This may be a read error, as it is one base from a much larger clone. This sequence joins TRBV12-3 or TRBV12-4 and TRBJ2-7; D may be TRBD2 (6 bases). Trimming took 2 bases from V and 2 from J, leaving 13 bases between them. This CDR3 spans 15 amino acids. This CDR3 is CASSLWAGGAYEQYF. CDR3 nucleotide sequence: TGTGCCAGCAGTTTATGGGCTGGCGGGGCCTACGAGCAGTACTTC.

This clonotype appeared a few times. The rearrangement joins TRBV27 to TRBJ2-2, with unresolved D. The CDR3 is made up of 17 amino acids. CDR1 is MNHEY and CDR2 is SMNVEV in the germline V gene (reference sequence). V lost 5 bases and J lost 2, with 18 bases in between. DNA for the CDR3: TGTGCCAGCAGTGTGGGCTCCGACGCTTTAAACACCGGGGAGCTGTTTTTT. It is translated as CASSVGSDALNTGELFF.

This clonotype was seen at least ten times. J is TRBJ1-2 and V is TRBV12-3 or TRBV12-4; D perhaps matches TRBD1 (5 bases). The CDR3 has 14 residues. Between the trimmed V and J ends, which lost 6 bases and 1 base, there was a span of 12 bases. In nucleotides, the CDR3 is TGTGCCAGCAGCGGTCCAGGGAATAACTATGGCTACACCTTC. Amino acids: CASSGPGNNYGYTF.

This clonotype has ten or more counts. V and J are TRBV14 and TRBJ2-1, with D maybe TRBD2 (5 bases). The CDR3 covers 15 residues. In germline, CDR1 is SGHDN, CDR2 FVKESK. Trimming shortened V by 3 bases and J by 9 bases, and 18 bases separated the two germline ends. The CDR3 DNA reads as TGTGCCAGCAGCCAGCTGGCTAGCTTAACGGGTGAGCAGTTCTTC. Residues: CASSQLASLTGEQFF. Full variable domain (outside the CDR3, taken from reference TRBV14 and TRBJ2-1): EAGVTQFPSHSVIEKGQTVTLRCDPISGHDNLYWYRRVMGKEIKFLLHFVKESKQDESGMPNNRFLAERTGGTYSTLKVQPAELEDSGVYFCASSQLASLTGEQFFGPGTRLTVL.

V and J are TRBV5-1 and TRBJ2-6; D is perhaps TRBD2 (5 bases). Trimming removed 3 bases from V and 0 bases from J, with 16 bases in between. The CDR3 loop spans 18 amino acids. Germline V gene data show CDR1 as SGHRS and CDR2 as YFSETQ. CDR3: CASSSSRGAISGANVLTF. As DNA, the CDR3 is TGCGCCAGCAGCTCCTCTCGGGGAGCCATCTCTGGGGCCAACGTCCTGACTTTC.

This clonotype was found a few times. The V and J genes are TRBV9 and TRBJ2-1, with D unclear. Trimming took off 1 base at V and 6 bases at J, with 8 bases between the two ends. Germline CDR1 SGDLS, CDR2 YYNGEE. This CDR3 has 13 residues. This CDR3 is CASSVSPVNEQFF. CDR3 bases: TGTGCCAGCAGCGTATCACCAGTCAATGAGCAGTTCTTC.